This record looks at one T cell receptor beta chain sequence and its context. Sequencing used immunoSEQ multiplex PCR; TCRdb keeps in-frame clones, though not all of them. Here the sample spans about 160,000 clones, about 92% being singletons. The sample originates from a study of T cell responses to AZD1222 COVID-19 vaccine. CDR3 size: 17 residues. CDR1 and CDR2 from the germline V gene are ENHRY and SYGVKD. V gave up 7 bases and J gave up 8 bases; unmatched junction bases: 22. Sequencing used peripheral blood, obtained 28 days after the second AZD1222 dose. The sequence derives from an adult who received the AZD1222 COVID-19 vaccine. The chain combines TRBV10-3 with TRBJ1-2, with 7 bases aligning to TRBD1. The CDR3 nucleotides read TGTGCCATCACTACCACCCTCACCGCAGGGGGGAGTAACGGCTACACCTTC. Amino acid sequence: CAITTTLTAGGSNGYTF.